Listed here are 3 T cell receptor beta chains from one sample, sequenced in a study of blood T cell repertoires in COVID-19. The table came from immunoSEQ multiplex PCR; TCRdb's copy has only in-frame clones and leaves some out. The table records 35,000 to 45,000 clones, 75% to 95% of them present only once. What was sequenced was peripheral blood. These receptors were taken from a woman of 80 years or more with acute or convalescent COVID-19.

This chain joins TRBV3-1 (or the pseudogene TRBV3-2) and TRBJ1-6, with TRBD1 matching over 11 bases. Germline CDR1 is LGHDT and CDR2 is YNNKEL (reference sequence). V lost 3 bases and J lost 0; bases outside the gene matches: 4. This CDR3 region has 18 residues. Here the CDR3 reads CASSQDRGPSSYNSPLHF. For the CDR3, the DNA is TGTGCCAGCAGCCAGGACAGGGGGCCAAGCTCCTATAATTCACCCCTCCACTTT.

This chain links TRBV7-9 with TRBJ2-1; TRBD1 aligns across 10 bases. The CDR3 spans 13 residues. Germline CDR1 and CDR2: SEHNR and FQNEAQ (reference sequence). J lost 9 bases, V lost 10 bases, and 9 bases had no gene match. This chain's CDR3 is CATATTGGIEQFF. The DNA of the CDR3 is TGTGCCACCGCGACGACAGGGGGCATTGAGCAGTTCTTC.

This rearrangement joins TRBV4-3 to TRBJ1-2; 8 bases match TRBD1. CDR1 is LGHNA, CDR2 YSLEER, per germline. Trimming cost V 0 bases and J 6 bases; bases outside gene matches: 12. The CDR3 is 17 amino acids. This chain's CDR3 is CASSQDYFGQGVHGYTF. The CDR3 nucleotides read TGCGCCAGCAGCCAAGATTATTTTGGACAGGGTGTTCATGGCTACACCTTC.